This TCR beta chain was identified during a study of T cells after yellow fever vaccination. TCRdb reprocessed the 5' RACE reads with MiXCR, giving one entry per CDR3 protein. The sample records 600,000 to 750,000 distinct CDR3 sequences, roughly an eighth being singletons. The length of the CDR3 is 15 residues. In germline, CDR1 is SEHNR, CDR2 FQNEAQ (reference sequence). Trimming cost V 4 bases and J 8 bases, with 20 bases left between them. Sequences were derived from PBMCs, sampled on the day of the yellow fever booster vaccination. The V gene is TRBV7-9, the J gene TRBJ1-2; D is undetermined. This clonotype was sampled from a man aged 25-45 years who received the YFV17D yellow fever vaccine. Here the CDR3 DNA reads TGTGCCAGCAGCTCCAGGACTACCCCTGCCCACGGCTACACCTTC. Its protein product is CASSSRTTPAHGYTF.